This entry lists 12 T cell receptor beta chains sequenced from one sample in a study of spatial heterogeneity in lung cancer. TCRdb redid the calling of the 5' RACE reads with MiXCR, one entry per CDR3 protein. The sample lists more than 50,000 distinct CDR3 sequences, roughly 7.5% occurring once. Time point given: sample taken at primary tumor resection. TCRs were sequenced from unsorted whole RNA of tumor, nontumor lung or PBMC. Sample: PBMCs, taken at surgery. The receptors were sampled from a female donor with early-stage non-small cell lung cancer.

This clonotype was counted ten times or more. The CDR3 sequence is CASSQGRHEAFF. The CDR3, as DNA: TGCGCCAGCAGCCAAGGTCGACATGAAGCTTTCTTT. The genes are TRBV4-3 and TRBJ1-1; D is undetermined. Trimming took 1 base from V and 7 from J, leaving 7 bases between them. Germline CDR1 LGHNA, CDR2 YSLEER. The CDR3 runs to 12 residues.

This clonotype was recorded at least ten times. This rearrangement joins TRBV4-1 to TRBJ2-1; possibly TRBD2 for D (7 bases). The V gene lost 0 bases and the J gene lost 12 bases, with 18 bases spanning the gap. The length of the CDR3 is 15 residues. Germline V gives CDR1 MGHRA, CDR2 YSYEKL. The CDR3 DNA is TGCGCCAGCAGCCAAGATCCGGGGGGCCTCACCCCGCAGTTCTTC. This translates into CASSQDPGGLTPQFF.

The rearrangement joins TRBV5-6 to TRBJ2-5; D possibly uses TRBD1 or TRBD2 (6 bases each). Germline V gene lookup returns CDR1 SGHDT and CDR2 YYEEEE. This CDR3 is built from 15 residues. The chain's CDR3 is CARPGANLNEGTQYF. CDR3 coding DNA: TGTGCTAGGCCGGGGGCCAATCTAAACGAAGGGACCCAGTACTTC. The full variable domain, in which reference TRBV5-6 and TRBJ2-5 provide the parts outside the CDR3, is DAGVTQSPTHLIKTRGQQVTLRCSPKSGHDTVSWYQQALGQGPQFIFQYYEEEERQRGNFPDRFSGHQFPNYSSELNVNALLLGDSALYLCARPGANLNEGTQYFGPGTRLLVL.

This clonotype was counted ten times or more. The genes are TRBV7-8 and TRBJ2-1, with D uncertain. The length of the CDR3 is 11 residues. CDR1 is SGHVS, CDR2 FQNEAQ, per germline. V dropped 5 bases and J dropped 8 bases, with 7 bases sitting between them. The CDR3 sequence: CASSAGYEQFF. The CDR3 DNA reads TGTGCCAGCAGCGCCGGATATGAGCAGTTCTTC.

The chain uses TRBV10-3 and TRBJ2-7, with no clear D. The CDR3 runs to 13 residues. Trimming removed 6 bases at V and 7 bases at J, with 16 bases between. Germline values: CDR1 ENHRY, CDR2 SYGVKD. The CDR3, as DNA: TGTGCCATCAGCGAAGAAACCCTAGGGGAGCAGTACTTC. Translated, it gives CAISEETLGEQYF.

This clonotype was recorded at least ten times. The J gene is TRBJ1-2, the V gene TRBV15; D not resolved. The V and J ends lost 0 bases and 4 bases respectively, with 6 bases between them. The germline V gene has CDR1 LNHNV and CDR2 YYDKDF (reference sequence). CDR3 size: 13 residues. In DNA, the CDR3 is TGTGCCACCAGCAGAGATTACCGCTATGGCTACACCTTC. Amino acid sequence: CATSRDYRYGYTF.

The genes are TRBV6-5 and TRBJ1-2; D unresolved. CDR1 MNHEY and CDR2 SVGAGI come from the germline V gene. V was shortened by 0 bases and J by 8 bases, with 10 bases between the two germline ends. The CDR3 runs to 13 residues. The CDR3 nucleotides read TGTGCCAGCAGTTACTCGGCCAGCGACGGCTACACCTTC. Its protein is CASSYSASDGYTF.

The rearrangement joins TRBV5-1 to TRBJ2-7; D ambiguous. The CDR3 is 12 amino acids. Germline CDR1 and CDR2: SGHRS and YFSETQ. Trimming took 6 bases from V and 0 from J, leaving 7 bases between them. The CDR3 here is CASNSPSYEQYF. DNA for the CDR3: TGCGCCAGCAATTCCCCCTCCTACGAGCAGTACTTC.

This clonotype has a count of ten or more. The chain links TRBV4-3 to TRBJ2-7; no firm D call. This CDR3 is built from 13 residues. Trimming left V 0 bases short and J 5 bases short, with 8 bases between. The V gene's germline CDR1 is LGHNA and CDR2 YSLEER. CDR3 DNA sequence: TGCGCCAGCAGCCAAGAGTACTGGGACGAGCAGTACTTC. The encoded protein is CASSQEYWDEQYF.

The rearrangement links TRBV7-2 to TRBJ2-7; D may correspond to TRBD1 or TRBD2 (5 bases each). This CDR3 spans 13 amino acids. Germline CDR1 is SGHTA and CDR2 is FQGNSA. V gave up 4 bases and J gave up 4 bases, with 11 bases separating them. This chain's CDR3 is CASSSGPYYEQYF. The CDR3 DNA is TGTGCCAGCAGCTCGGGACCATATTACGAGCAGTACTTC. The whole variable domain, filled in from reference TRBV7-2 and TRBJ2-7, reads GAGVSQSPSNKVTEKGKDVELRCDPISGHTALYWYRQSLGQGLEFLIYFQGNSAPDKSGLPSDRFSAERTGGSVSTLTIQRTQQEDSAVYLCASSSGPYYEQYFGPGTRLTVT.

This clonotype was seen just once. V and J are TRBV10-3 and TRBJ2-1, with 10 bases identical to TRBD2. CDR3 length: 14 amino acids. With V trimmed by 4 bases and J by 7 bases, 4 bases remained unmatched. Germline CDR1 and CDR2: ENHRY and SYGVKD. CDR3 in DNA: TGTGCCATCAGTGTTCAGCGGGGGGGGAATGAGCAGTTCTTC. It specifies CAISVQRGGNEQFF.

In this sample, this clonotype turned up many times. The chain combines TRBV28 with TRBJ1-5; 9 bases map to TRBD1. The junction had 2 bases not matched to a gene; V was cut back by 5 bases and J by 3 bases. CDR3 length: 14 amino acids. Germline CDR1 is MDHEN and CDR2 is SYDVKM. CDR3 residues: CASSPQGANQPQHF. The CDR3 nucleotides read TGTGCCAGCAGTCCACAGGGGGCCAATCAGCCCCAGCATTTT.